The following is a T cell receptor delta chain sequence with its context. The target antigen is unknown. TCRdb re-called clones from the PCR reads via CATT. The sample has some 13,000 delta-chain clones; roughly 50% are singletons. This specimen belongs to a study of human gamma delta and Vdelta1 T cells. Whole-study results and caveats: Polyclonal Delta One T cells reportedly showed broad cytotoxic targeting of acute myeloid leukemia.

CDR1 and CDR2 (germline): TSWWSYY, QGS. The CDR3 loop spans 12 amino acids. Trimming took off 3 bases at V and 5 bases at J, with 7 bases between the two ends. The chain recombines TRDV1 with TRDJ1; D is unclear. This receptor was taken from a human donor in good health. The sequenced sample consisted of Vdelta1 gamma-delta T cells from blood grown in culture (DOT cells). The CDR3 loop is CALGEGSDKLIF. In nucleotides, the CDR3 is TGTGCTCTTGGGGAGGGCTCAGATAAACTCATCTTT.